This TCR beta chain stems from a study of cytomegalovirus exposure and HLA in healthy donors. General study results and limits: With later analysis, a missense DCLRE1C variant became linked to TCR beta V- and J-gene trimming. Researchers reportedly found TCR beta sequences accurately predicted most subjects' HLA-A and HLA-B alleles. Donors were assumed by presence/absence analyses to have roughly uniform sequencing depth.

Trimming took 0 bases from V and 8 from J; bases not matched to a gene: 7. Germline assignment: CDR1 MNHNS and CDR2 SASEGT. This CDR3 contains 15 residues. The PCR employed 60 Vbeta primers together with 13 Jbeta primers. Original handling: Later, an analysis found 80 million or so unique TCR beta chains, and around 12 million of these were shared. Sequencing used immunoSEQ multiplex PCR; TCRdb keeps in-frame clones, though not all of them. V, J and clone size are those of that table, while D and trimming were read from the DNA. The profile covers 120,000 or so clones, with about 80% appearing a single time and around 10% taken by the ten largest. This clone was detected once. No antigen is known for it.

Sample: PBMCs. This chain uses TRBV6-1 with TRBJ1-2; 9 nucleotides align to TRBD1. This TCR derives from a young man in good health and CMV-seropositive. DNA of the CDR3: TGTGCCAGCAGTGAAGCTTCATACAGGGGGCGCGGCTACACCTTC. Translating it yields CASSEASYRGRGYTF.